This is a list of T cell receptor beta chains from one sample in a study of blood T cell repertoires in COVID-19. Using immunoSEQ multiplex PCR, the repertoire was profiled, and TCRdb retains in-frame clones only, with some absent. The sample has about 80,000 clones, 60% to 85% seen once; the top ten hold about 15%. Sequencing used peripheral blood. The receptors were sampled from a human donor in a cohort sampled during active COVID-19. CDR3s include the opening cysteine and the closing phenylalanine or tryptophan. A D gene is named only where the DNA matches it firmly. A clone size is listed for some rows: how often the clone was seen (once, few, many), or a class if it is expanded.

d_gene: NA; j_gene: TRBJ2-7; v_gene: TRBV2; abundance: NA; CDR3aa: CASSSMAPEVSREQYF; CDR3nt: TGTGCCAGCAGTAGTATGGCGCCAGAGGTTTCACGTGAGCAGTACTTC
d_gene: NA; j_gene: TRBJ2-7; v_gene: TRBV7-9; abundance: NA; CDR3aa: CATTRGIYEQYF; CDR3nt: TGTGCCACCACTCGGGGAATCTACGAGCAGTACTTC
d_gene: TRBD1; j_gene: TRBJ1-4; v_gene: TRBV28; abundance: NA; CDR3aa: CASSLVGTGALLANEKLFF; CDR3nt: TGTGCCAGCAGTTTAGTCGGGACAGGGGCATTATTAGCTAATGAAAAACTGTTTTTT
d_gene: NA; j_gene: TRBJ1-5; v_gene: TRBV5-5; abundance: NA; CDR3aa: CASSLDSFYQPQHF; CDR3nt: TGTGCCAGCAGCCTCGACAGTTTCTATCAGCCCCAGCATTTT
d_gene: TRBD2; j_gene: TRBJ2-7; v_gene: TRBV15; abundance: NA; CDR3aa: CATSGDSGGDSYEQYF; CDR3nt: TGTGCCACCAGCGGCGATAGCGGGGGGGACTCCTACGAGCAGTACTTC
d_gene: TRBD1; j_gene: TRBJ1-6; v_gene: TRBV2; abundance: NA; CDR3aa: CASSVYRGESPLHF; CDR3nt: TGTGCCAGCAGTGTTTACAGGGGGGAGTCACCCCTCCACTTT
d_gene: NA; j_gene: TRBJ1-1; v_gene: TRBV19; abundance: NA; CDR3aa: CASTPRQNTEAFF; CDR3nt: TGTGCCAGTACTCCAAGACAGAACACTGAAGCTTTCTTT
d_gene: NA; j_gene: TRBJ2-2; v_gene: TRBV2; abundance: NA; CDR3aa: CASSDGRAPGELFF; CDR3nt: TGTGCCAGCAGTGATGGCCGTGCCCCCGGGGAGCTGTTTTTT
d_gene: NA; j_gene: TRBJ2-3; v_gene: TRBV11-2; abundance: NA; CDR3aa: CASSLARTPPDTQYF; CDR3nt: TGTGCCAGCAGCTTAGCACGGACACCGCCAGATACGCAGTATTTT
d_gene: TRBD1; j_gene: TRBJ2-5; v_gene: TRBV6-1; abundance: NA; CDR3aa: CASSESTGGGTQYF; CDR3nt: TGTGCCAGCAGTGAAAGTACAGGGGGCGGGACCCAGTACTTC
d_gene: TRBD1; j_gene: TRBJ2-1; v_gene: TRBV5-6; abundance: NA; CDR3aa: CASSLDRGVRGEQFF; CDR3nt: TGTGCCAGCAGCTTGGACAGGGGGGTACGTGGGGAGCAGTTCTTC
d_gene: NA; j_gene: TRBJ2-5; v_gene: TRBV21-1; abundance: once; CDR3aa: CASSKAPPGDQETQYF; CDR3nt: TGTGCCAGCAGCAAAGCCCCCCCAGGGGATCAAGAGACCCAGTACTTC
d_gene: NA; j_gene: TRBJ1-6; v_gene: TRBV7-8; abundance: once; CDR3aa: CASSLGDTEYSPLHF; CDR3nt: TGTGCCAGCAGCTTAGGGGACACAGAGTATTCACCCCTCCACTTT
d_gene: NA; j_gene: TRBJ2-1; v_gene: TRBV7-2; abundance: NA; CDR3aa: CASSLDGYNEQFF; CDR3nt: TGTGCCAGCAGCTTAGACGGTTACAATGAGCAGTTCTTC
d_gene: NA; j_gene: TRBJ2-7; v_gene: TRBV27; abundance: NA; CDR3aa: CASNAEGSYEQYF; CDR3nt: TGTGCCAGCAACGCGGAGGGGTCCTACGAGCAGTACTTC
d_gene: TRBD1; j_gene: TRBJ1-2; v_gene: TRBV12-5; abundance: NA; CDR3aa: CASGFDRGKSYGYTF; CDR3nt: TGTGCTAGTGGTTTTGACAGGGGGAAATCCTATGGCTACACCTTC
d_gene: NA; j_gene: TRBJ1-2; v_gene: TRBV29-1; abundance: once; CDR3aa: CSVAGSNYGYTF; CDR3nt: TGCAGCGTTGCAGGGTCTAACTATGGCTACACCTTC
d_gene: NA; j_gene: TRBJ2-5; v_gene: TRBV27; abundance: few; CDR3aa: CASSAAGREETQYF; CDR3nt: TGTGCCAGCAGCGCAGCAGGCCGGGAGGAGACCCAGTACTTC
d_gene: NA; j_gene: TRBJ1-3; v_gene: TRBV21-1; abundance: NA; CDR3aa: CASSSRWGIPASSSGNTIYF; CDR3nt: TGTGCCAGCAGCTCCCGATGGGGCATCCCCGCCTCGAGCTCTGGAAACACCATATATTTT
d_gene: NA; j_gene: TRBJ1-4; v_gene: TRBV6-2/TRBV6-3; abundance: NA; CDR3aa: CASSYPRGTDEKLFF; CDR3nt: TGTGCCAGCAGTTACCCCAGGGGAACGGATGAAAAACTGTTTTTT
d_gene: NA; j_gene: TRBJ1-2; v_gene: TRBV30; abundance: once; CDR3aa: CAWRRGGINYGYTF; CDR3nt: TGTGCCTGGCGGCGGGGAGGTATAAACTATGGCTACACCTTC
d_gene: TRBD2; j_gene: TRBJ2-2; v_gene: TRBV2; abundance: once; CDR3aa: CASTGGVTGELFF; CDR3nt: TGTGCCAGCACTGGGGGGGTCACCGGGGAGCTGTTTTTT
d_gene: TRBD1; j_gene: TRBJ2-2; v_gene: TRBV13; abundance: few; CDR3aa: CASSSGTGNTGELFF; CDR3nt: TGTGCCAGCAGCTCCGGGACAGGGAACACCGGGGAGCTGTTTTTT
d_gene: NA; j_gene: TRBJ1-4; v_gene: TRBV9; abundance: NA; CDR3aa: CASSGLGDEKLFF; CDR3nt: TGTGCCAGCAGCGGCTTAGGAGATGAAAAACTGTTTTTT
d_gene: TRBD2; j_gene: TRBJ2-1; v_gene: TRBV11-3; abundance: NA; CDR3aa: CASSPRTSGGTPGVF; CDR3nt: TGTGCCAGCAGCCCACGAACTAGCGGGGGGACCCCCGGGGTCTTC
d_gene: NA; j_gene: TRBJ2-3; v_gene: TRBV5-1; abundance: NA; CDR3aa: CASSLGLGGGTDTQYF; CDR3nt: TGCGCCAGCAGCTTGGGCCTCGGCGGGGGCACAGATACGCAGTATTTT
d_gene: TRBD2; j_gene: TRBJ2-7; v_gene: TRBV28; abundance: NA; CDR3aa: CASSPTLGTSVSYEQYF; CDR3nt: TGTGCCAGCAGTCCCACCCTCGGGACTAGCGTCTCCTACGAGCAGTACTTC